The 14 T cell receptor beta chains given below trace back to one sample, sequenced in a study of T cell responses to AZD1222 COVID-19 vaccine. TCRdb's table, derived via immunoSEQ multiplex PCR, lists solely in-frame clones and lacks some. Of over 150,000 clones detected, roughly nine tenths appear once; the ten largest clones hold roughly 1.6%. The material was peripheral blood, obtained on day 0 of AZD1222 vaccination. The receptors were gathered from an adult in good health.

The chain is built from TRBV5-6 and TRBJ1-2, with a weak D call TRBD1 (6 bases). The CDR3 has 18 amino acids. The V gene lost 2 bases and the J gene lost 3 bases, with 23 bases spanning the gap. Germline V gene lookup returns CDR1 SGHDT and CDR2 YYEEEE. The CDR3 bases are TGTGCCAGCAGCTTTCCACGAAATTTGGGGGGCAGCGACTATGGCTACACCTTC. Translation gives CASSFPRNLGGSDYGYTF. Looking up the rest from reference TRBV5-6 and TRBJ1-2 gives the full variable domain: DAGVTQSPTHLIKTRGQQVTLRCSPKSGHDTVSWYQQALGQGPQFIFQYYEEEERQRGNFPDRFSGHQFPNYSSELNVNALLLGDSALYLCASSFPRNLGGSDYGYTFGSGTRLTVV.

The chain couples TRBV2 to TRBJ2-1; D is unresolved. The CDR3 has 13 residues. Trimming stripped 8 bases from V and 2 bases from J, with 10 bases between. Germline lookup yields CDR1 SNHLY and CDR2 FYNNEI. This chain's CDR3 is CASYTPTYNEQFF. CDR3 nucleotides: TGTGCCAGCTACACACCAACCTACAATGAGCAGTTCTTC.

The table lists this clone with a count of one. The rearrangement uses TRBV7-8 and TRBJ2-1; D is possibly TRBD2 (5 bases). The V gene lost 8 bases and the J gene lost 10 bases, with 24 bases spanning the gap. The CDR3 is 15 residues long. Germline lookup yields CDR1 SGHVS and CDR2 FQNEAQ. The CDR3 protein is CASLPLTAPGWEQFF. The CDR3 DNA reads TGTGCCAGCCTCCCCCTTACAGCCCCGGGATGGGAGCAGTTCTTC. The variable domain in full, with the rest retrieved from reference TRBV7-8 and TRBJ2-1, is GAGVSQSPRYKVAKRGQDVALRCDPISGHVSLFWYQQALGQGPEFLTYFQNEAQLDKSGLPSDRFFAERPEGSVSTLKIQRTQQEDSAVYLCASLPLTAPGWEQFFGPGTRLTVL.

V usage is TRBV2 and J usage is TRBJ2-1, with no clear D. CDR1 and CDR2 (germline): SNHLY, FYNNEI. The CDR3 covers 12 residues. V shed 5 bases and J shed 6 bases, with 8 bases lying between them. The DNA for the CDR3 is TGTGCCAGCAGTAGGACGGGCAATGAGCAGTTCTTC. It specifies CASSRTGNEQFF. Filled out from reference TRBV2 and TRBJ2-1, the complete variable domain reads EPEVTQTPSHQVTQMGQEVILRCVPISNHLYFYWYRQILGQKVEFLVSFYNNEISEKSEIFDDQFSVERPDGSNFTLKIRSTKLEDSAMYFCASSRTGNEQFFGPGTRLTVL.

The chain couples TRBV24-1 to TRBJ1-1; D unresolved. The CDR3 runs 14 residues. Trimming removed 4 bases from V and 7 bases from J, with 15 bases in between. In germline, CDR1 is KGHDR, CDR2 SFDVKD. The CDR3 protein is CATSDAPTGVEAFF. CDR3 DNA sequence: TGTGCCACCAGTGACGCCCCGACGGGCGTTGAAGCTTTCTTT.

The V gene is TRBV5-5, the J gene TRBJ1-5, with TRBD1 matching 7 bases. Trimming took 3 bases from V and 6 from J; bases not matched to a gene: 6. Germline values: CDR1 SGHKS, CDR2 YYEKEE (reference sequence). This CDR3 has 14 residues. The CDR3: CASSSLQGTQPQHF. CDR3 bases: TGTGCCAGCAGCTCTCTACAGGGGACTCAGCCCCAGCATTTT.

The V gene is TRBV27, the J gene TRBJ1-2; possible D gene TRBD1, 6 bases. Germline CDR1 reads MNHEY; CDR2 reads SMNVEV (reference sequence). CDR3 length: 13 residues. Trimming took 8 bases from V and 4 from J, leaving 14 bases between them. This CDR3 is CASRGGAGYGYTF. DNA for the CDR3: TGTGCCAGCCGTGGGGGCGCCGGCTATGGCTACACCTTC.

This clone was detected a few times. The rearrangement joins TRBV5-5 to TRBJ2-7, with 11 positions matching TRBD2. With 0 bases clipped from V and 3 bases from J, the junction kept 2 bases outside the gene matches. CDR1 and CDR2 from the germline V gene are SGHKS and YYEKEE (reference sequence). There are 15 residues in the CDR3. In nucleotides, the CDR3 is TGTGCCAGCAGCTTGGGAGGGACTAGCGGCTACGAGCAGTACTTC. Translated: CASSLGGTSGYEQYF. Supplemented by reference TRBV5-5 and TRBJ2-7, the full variable domain reads DAGVTQSPTHLIKTRGQQVTLRCSPISGHKSVSWYQQVLGQGPQFIFQYYEKEERGRGNFPDRFSARQFPNYSSELNVNALLLGDSALYLCASSLGGTSGYEQYFGPGTRLTVT.

In regard to this clone: The germline gene is not matched at one end of the junction; a read error may be the cause. The chain is built from TRBV29-1 and TRBJ2-5, with 7 bases lining up with TRBD1. The length of the CDR3 is 12 residues. CDR1 is SQVTM, CDR2 ANQGSEA, per germline. CDR3 loop: CSVEGGDETQYF. CDR3 DNA sequence: TGCAGCGTAGAAGGGGGCGACGAGACCCAGTACTTC.

The rearrangement links TRBV7-3 to TRBJ2-2, with D maybe TRBD2 (6 bases). The CDR3 contains 14 residues. The germline V gene has CDR1 SGHTA and CDR2 FQGTGA. Trimming shortened V by 5 bases and J by 6 bases, and 13 bases separated the two germline ends. The CDR3, as DNA: TGTGCCAGCAGCGCCCAGGGAGGCGCCGGGGAGCTGTTTTTT. Residues: CASSAQGGAGELFF. The full variable domain, completed using reference TRBV7-3 and TRBJ2-2, is GAGVSQTPSNKVTEKGKYVELRCDPISGHTALYWYRQSLGQGPEFLIYFQGTGAADDSGLPNDRFFAVRPEGSVSTLKIQRTERGDSAVYLCASSAQGGAGELFFGEGSRLTVL.

The chain employs TRBV4-1 and TRBJ1-6, with D possibly being TRBD1 (5 bases). CDR1 MGHRA and CDR2 YSYEKL come from the germline V gene. This CDR3 is 16 amino acids long. V shed 0 bases and J shed 10 bases, with 16 bases lying between them. In nucleotides, the CDR3 is TGCGCCAGCAGCCAAGATGCCGCAGGGAGTTACTCACCCCTCCACTTT. Amino acid sequence: CASSQDAAGSYSPLHF.

This chain uses TRBV27 with TRBJ2-5; 9 nucleotides match TRBD1. Germline trimming cut 5 bases from V and 3 bases from J; bases unmatched to any gene: 4. Germline V gene sequence: CDR1 MNHEY, CDR2 SMNVEV (reference sequence). The CDR3 is 14 residues long. CDR3 bases: TGTGCCAGCAGTCCCCGGACAGGGGAAGAGACCCAGTACTTC. It is translated as CASSPRTGEETQYF.

DNA of the CDR3: TGTGCCAGCAGCACCCGCAGGGGAAAGGGTACCGGGGAGCTGTTTTTT. Translating it yields CASSTRRGKGTGELFF. The chain uses TRBV11-3 and TRBJ2-2; weak D call: TRBD1 (6 bases). The CDR3 has 16 amino acids. CDR1 is SGHNT, CDR2 YENEEA, per germline. The V gene lost 5 bases and the J gene lost 5 bases, with 18 bases spanning the gap.

The rearrangement links TRBV5-1 to TRBJ1-5, with D perhaps matching TRBD1 (5 bases). The CDR3 runs to 15 residues. V was trimmed by 4 bases and J by 4 bases, leaving 15 bases between them. Germline CDR1 is SGHRS and CDR2 is YFSETQ. The CDR3 DNA sequence: TGCGCCAGCAGCGAGTCCGGGACGGGTAATCAGCCCCAGCATTTT. This sequence encodes CASSESGTGNQPQHF.